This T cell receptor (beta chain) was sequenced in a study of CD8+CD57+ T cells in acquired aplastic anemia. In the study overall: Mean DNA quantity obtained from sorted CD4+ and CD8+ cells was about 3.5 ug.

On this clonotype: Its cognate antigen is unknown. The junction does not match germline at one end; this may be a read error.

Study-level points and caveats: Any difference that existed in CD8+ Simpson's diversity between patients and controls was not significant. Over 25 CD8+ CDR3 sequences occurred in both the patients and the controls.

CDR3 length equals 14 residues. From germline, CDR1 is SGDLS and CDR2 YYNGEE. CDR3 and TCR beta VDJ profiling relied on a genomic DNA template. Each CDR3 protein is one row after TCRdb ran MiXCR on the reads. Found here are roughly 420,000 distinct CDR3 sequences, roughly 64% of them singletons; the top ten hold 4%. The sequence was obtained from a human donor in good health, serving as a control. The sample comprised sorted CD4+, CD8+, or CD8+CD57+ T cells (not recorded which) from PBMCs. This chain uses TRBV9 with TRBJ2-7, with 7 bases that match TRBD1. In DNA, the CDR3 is TGTGCCAGCAGCTCCCTGCCAGAGGGGGCATGCAATGACTTC. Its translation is CASSSLPEGACNDF. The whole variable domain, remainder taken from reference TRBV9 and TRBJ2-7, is DSGVTQTPKHLITATGQRVTLRCSPRSGDLSVYWYQQSLDQGLQFLIQYYNGEERAKGNILERFSAQQFPDLHSELNLSSLELGDSALYFCASSSLPEGACNDFGPGTRLTVT.